A single sample is the source of the 27 T cell receptor beta chains below, sequenced in a study of blood T cell repertoires in COVID-19 (dated by TCRdb to the early 2020s). Receptor amplification or capture employed the immunoSEQ multiplex PCR assay. TCRdb re-hosts the immuneACCESS table, in-frame sequences only. Its copies lack some clones; in the studies checked, an unresolved V gene accounts for under half of them, and the cause for the rest is not known. The sample contains around 140,000 clones, about 82% of them found a single time. The top ten clones comprise approximately 8% of the sample. Sequenced input: peripheral blood. The source of these receptors is a woman aged 55-69 years with acute or convalescent COVID-19.

By share, this clone ranks as medium-sized. V gene TRBV19 combines with J gene TRBJ2-7, with D perhaps matching TRBD1 (6 bases). V was cut by 5 bases and J by 0 bases, with 14 bases left in between. The germline V gene has CDR1 LNHDA and CDR2 SQIVND (reference sequence). The CDR3 consists of 15 residues. The CDR3: CASSLRGTSSYEQYF. In DNA form, the CDR3 reads TGTGCCAGTAGTTTAAGGGGGACGAGCTCCTACGAGCAGTACTTC.

V is TRBV3-1 (or the pseudogene TRBV3-2) and J is TRBJ2-5; 13 bases align to TRBD2. This CDR3 contains 16 residues. Germline V gene lookup returns CDR1 LGHDT and CDR2 YNNKEL (reference sequence). Trimming removed 1 base from V and 5 bases from J; junction bases left unmatched: 4. The CDR3 sequence: CASSQGLAGGMETQYF. The DNA of the CDR3 is TGTGCCAGCAGCCAAGGACTAGCGGGGGGAATGGAGACCCAGTACTTC.

V and J are TRBV4-2 and TRBJ1-5, with a tentative D call TRBD1 (6 bases). Germline assignment: CDR1 LGHNA and CDR2 YNFKEQ. This CDR3 has 15 residues. V was pared by 0 bases and J by 2 bases, with 8 bases between. The CDR3 reads CASSQDAGGNQPQHF. Written as DNA, the CDR3 is TGTGCCAGCAGCCAAGACGCAGGGGGCAATCAGCCCCAGCATTTT.

This clone has at least ten counts. The gene calls are TRBV19 and TRBJ1-1; D ambiguous. The V end was cut by 6 bases, the J end by 1 base, with 6 bases between. Germline loops: CDR1 LNHDA, CDR2 SQIVND (reference sequence). The CDR3 extends over 12 amino acids. The CDR3 protein is CASSRQNTEAFF. The CDR3 DNA is TGTGCCAGTAGCAGACAGAACACTGAAGCTTTCTTT.

The genes are TRBV19 and TRBJ1-2, with unresolved D. The ends were cut back, 5 bases at V and 2 bases at J, with 12 bases in the middle. Germline lookup yields CDR1 LNHDA and CDR2 SQIVND (reference sequence). CDR3 size: 14 residues. In DNA, the CDR3 is TGTGCCAGTAGTGCCCGCGGTCGGAACTATGGCTACACCTTC. This sequence encodes CASSARGRNYGYTF.

The J gene is TRBJ2-3, the V gene TRBV11-3; TRBD1 is a possible D gene (7 bases). The germline V and J ends were trimmed by 5 bases and 1 base, with 16 bases remaining between them. The CDR3 contains 16 residues. CDR1 and CDR2 from the germline V gene are SGHNT and YENEEA. CDR3 sequence (DNA): TGTGCCAGCAGCCGCGGAGGGGGCGGTGGCACAGATACGCAGTATTTT. Its translation: CASSRGGGGGTDTQYF.

V usage is TRBV12-3 or TRBV12-4 and J usage is TRBJ2-7, with no clear D. This CDR3 spans 13 amino acids. Trimming pared 1 base from V and 3 bases from J, leaving 7 bases between. The CDR3 is CASSLDDFYEQYF. DNA for the CDR3: TGTGCCAGCAGTTTAGATGACTTCTACGAGCAGTACTTC.

The chain employs TRBV21-1 and TRBJ2-7; no DNA check was done on the table's D call, TRBD2. TRBV21-1 is given as a pseudogene. The CDR3 loop spans 18 amino acids. The CDR3 reads CASIHAPLVGGDSYEQYF. The CDR3 DNA follows: TGTGCCAGCATACACGCCCCACTAGTGGGGGGGGACTCCTACGAGCAGTACTTC.

This chain uses TRBV3-1 (or the pseudogene TRBV3-2) with TRBJ2-1; 12 bases map to TRBD2. The CDR3 consists of 14 residues. The germline gives CDR1 LGHDT, CDR2 YNNKEL (reference sequence). The ends lost 5 bases at V and 7 bases at J; junction bases unmatched: 3. CDR3 protein: CASSYGTSGNEQFF. In DNA, the CDR3 is TGTGCCAGCAGCTACGGGACTAGCGGGAATGAGCAGTTCTTC.

This sequence joins TRBV5-8 and TRBJ1-4, with D maybe TRBD1 (6 bases). The CDR3 runs 15 residues. The germline gives CDR1 SGHTS, CDR2 YDEGEE. Trimming removed 4 bases at V and 3 bases at J, with 13 bases between. The CDR3 region is CASSAYRAANEKLFF. The CDR3 bases are TGTGCCAGCAGCGCTTACAGGGCGGCTAATGAAAAACTGTTTTTT.

The V and J genes are TRBV7-9 and TRBJ2-7; 7 bases fit TRBD1. CDR1 is SEHNR, CDR2 FQNEAQ, per germline (reference sequence). The CDR3 covers 16 residues. The trim removed 5 bases at V and 2 bases at J, leaving 12 bases unmatched. CDR3 sequence: CASSHRPRTGTYEQYF. CDR3 DNA: TGTGCCAGCAGCCACCGCCCCCGGACAGGAACCTACGAGCAGTACTTC. The full variable domain, its missing parts supplied by reference TRBV7-9 and TRBJ2-7, is DTGVSQNPRHKITKRGQNVTFRCDPISEHNRLYWYRQTLGQGPEFLTYFQNEAQLEKSRLLSDRFSAERPKGSFSTLEIQRTEQGDSAMYLCASSHRPRTGTYEQYFGPGTRLTVT.

This clone is a singleton in its sample. V and J are TRBV7-9 and TRBJ1-2; the match to TRBD1 covers 7 bases. Germline CDR1 reads SEHNR; CDR2 reads FQNEAQ (reference sequence). The J segment lost 3 bases and the V segment lost 2 bases, leaving 3 bases of the junction unmatched. The CDR3 has 14 amino acids. In nucleotides, the CDR3 is TGTGCCAGCAGCTTAACAACAGGGGACTATGGCTACACCTTC. Its protein product is CASSLTTGDYGYTF.

This rearrangement joins TRBV6-4 to TRBJ2-7; 8 positions agree with TRBD1. Germline trimming cut 6 bases from V and 0 bases from J; bases unmatched to any gene: 13. The CDR3 has 17 residues. Germline V gene sequence: CDR1 MRHNA, CDR2 SNTAGT. The CDR3 here is CASRSLRDRTSSYEQYF. In nucleotides, the CDR3 is TGTGCCAGCAGGAGCCTTCGGGACAGGACCAGCTCCTACGAGCAGTACTTC.

The rearrangement links TRBV18 to TRBJ1-5, with D uncertain. Germline values: CDR1 KGHSH, CDR2 LQKENI. Trimming stripped 4 bases from V and 6 bases from J, with 13 bases between. This CDR3 region has 14 residues. The CDR3: CASSHGNGGQPQHF. The CDR3, as DNA: TGTGCCAGCTCACACGGGAACGGCGGTCAGCCCCAGCATTTT.

The V call is TRBV6-6, the J call TRBJ2-7, with D maybe TRBD2 (6 bases). V lost 8 bases and J 3 bases, leaving 11 bases between the germline ends. CDR1 and CDR2 (germline): MNHNY, SVGAGI (reference sequence). The CDR3 sequence is 12 residues long. The CDR3 coding sequence is TGTGCCAGCTTGGGGGGATACTACGAGCAGTACTTC. As protein: CASLGGYYEQYF.

This clone was observed a few times. The V call is TRBV10-3, the J call TRBJ2-7; weak D call: TRBD2 (5 bases). Germline assignment: CDR1 ENHRY and CDR2 SYGVKD. Trimming cost V 8 bases and J 3 bases, with 5 bases left between them. This CDR3 comprises 10 residues. Here the CDR3 reads CAIGGYEQYF. The CDR3 nucleotides are TGTGCCATCGGAGGCTACGAGCAGTACTTC.

The rearrangement links TRBV5-1 to TRBJ2-1; 7 bases are a match to TRBD1. J lost 2 bases, V lost 0 bases, and 2 bases had no gene match. Per germline, CDR1 SGHRS and CDR2 YFSETQ. The CDR3 has 15 amino acids. The DNA for the CDR3 is TGCGCCAGCAGCTTGGGACAGGGAGCCTACAATGAGCAGTTCTTC. As protein: CASSLGQGAYNEQFF. The full variable domain, with the rest looked up from reference TRBV5-1 and TRBJ2-1, is KAGVTQTPRYLIKTRGQQVTLSCSPISGHRSVSWYQQTPGQGLQFLFEYFSETQRNKGNFPGRFSGRQFSNSRSEMNVSTLELGDSALYLCASSLGQGAYNEQFFGPGTRLTVL.

The chain uses TRBV12-5 and TRBJ2-3; 11 positions match TRBD1. Losses at the gene ends were 6 bases for V and 4 bases for J; bases not matched to a gene: 6. CDR1 is LGHNT and CDR2 is FRNRAP in the germline V gene. This CDR3 region has 15 residues. The CDR3 DNA follows: TGTGCTAGTGGATCCGGACAGGGGGCGTCAGATACGCAGTATTTT. It specifies CASGSGQGASDTQYF.

The sample holds a few counts of this clone. This rearrangement joins TRBV27 to TRBJ1-3; 9 nucleotides agree with TRBD1. The CDR3 has 15 amino acids. J was trimmed by 1 base and V by 6 bases; bases with no gene match: 4. Germline CDR1 reads MNHEY; CDR2 reads SMNVEV (reference sequence). This CDR3 is CASRGTGRSGNTIYF. DNA for the CDR3: TGTGCCAGCAGGGGGACAGGGAGGTCTGGAAACACCATATATTTT.

The chain combines TRBV30 with TRBJ2-5; 7 nucleotides agree with TRBD2. J gave up 4 bases and V 1 base, and 6 bases lay outside the gene matches. The germline V gene has CDR1 GTSNPN and CDR2 SVGIG (reference sequence). This CDR3 contains 14 residues. Here the CDR3 reads CAWSGGGRGETQYF. CDR3 nucleotides: TGTGCCTGGAGTGGCGGGGGTAGGGGAGAGACCCAGTACTTC.

The rearrangement uses TRBV10-1 and TRBJ1-1, with 11 bases matching TRBD1. The CDR3 length is 16 residues. Germline assignment: CDR1 WNHNN and CDR2 SYGVQD (reference sequence). Trimming took 5 bases from V and 1 from J; bases not matched to a gene: 6. The CDR3 protein is CASSSDRGPWNTEAFF. The CDR3 DNA reads as TGCGCCAGCAGTTCGGACAGGGGGCCGTGGAACACTGAAGCTTTCTTT.

V usage is TRBV19 and J usage is TRBJ2-7, with D possibly matching TRBD2 (7 bases). The V end was cut by 0 bases, the J end by 0 bases, with 12 bases between. The CDR3 has 16 residues. Germline CDR1 is LNHDA and CDR2 is SQIVND (reference sequence). The CDR3 protein is CASSIDAGASSYEQYF. CDR3 nucleotide sequence: TGTGCCAGTAGTATAGATGCGGGGGCGAGCTCCTACGAGCAGTACTTC.

V and J are TRBV19 and TRBJ2-3; 11 nucleotides match TRBD2. Germline values: CDR1 LNHDA, CDR2 SQIVND (reference sequence). This CDR3 has 17 amino acids. V lost 0 bases, J lost 4 bases, and 6 bases stayed unmatched. CDR3 bases: TGTGCCAGTAGTATAGATGGTAGCGGGGGGGCCCCAGATACGCAGTATTTT. Translated: CASSIDGSGGAPDTQYF.

The chain uses TRBV30 and TRBJ2-3; 10 bases map to TRBD2. This CDR3 region has 15 residues. V lost 2 bases, J lost 4 bases, and 6 bases stayed unmatched. Germline CDR1 GTSNPN, CDR2 SVGIG (reference sequence). Here the CDR3 DNA reads TGTGCCTGGAGTTTAGCTAGCGGGGGTTCAGATACGCAGTATTTT. It encodes CAWSLASGGSDTQYF.

The V call is TRBV28, the J call TRBJ2-7; 9 positions agree with TRBD1. After removal of 1 base from V and 6 bases from J, the junction contained 7 bases not matched to a gene. The CDR3 loop spans 15 amino acids. Germline V gene lookup returns CDR1 MDHEN and CDR2 SYDVKM. The CDR3 reads CASSLYRTGAREQYF. The CDR3, as DNA: TGTGCCAGCAGTTTATACCGGACAGGGGCCCGCGAGCAGTACTTC.

In this sample, this clone turned up a few times. This chain links TRBV10-3 with TRBJ1-3; maybe TRBD1 (6 bases). Deletions cut 6 bases from V and 4 bases from J, with 7 bases between. The V gene's germline CDR1 is ENHRY and CDR2 SYGVKD. The CDR3 contains 12 residues. The CDR3, as DNA: TGTGCCATCAGGGACAGAGGAAACACCATATATTTT. Protein product: CAIRDRGNTIYF.

V and J are TRBV30 and TRBJ2-7; D unresolved. CDR1 and CDR2 (germline): GTSNPN, SVGIG (reference sequence). The CDR3 length is 15 residues. V was trimmed by 0 bases and J by 0 bases, leaving 12 bases between them. CDR3 DNA: TGTGCCTGGAGTGTGATAAGCTCGGGCTCCTACGAGCAGTACTTC. This gives the protein CAWSVISSGSYEQYF.